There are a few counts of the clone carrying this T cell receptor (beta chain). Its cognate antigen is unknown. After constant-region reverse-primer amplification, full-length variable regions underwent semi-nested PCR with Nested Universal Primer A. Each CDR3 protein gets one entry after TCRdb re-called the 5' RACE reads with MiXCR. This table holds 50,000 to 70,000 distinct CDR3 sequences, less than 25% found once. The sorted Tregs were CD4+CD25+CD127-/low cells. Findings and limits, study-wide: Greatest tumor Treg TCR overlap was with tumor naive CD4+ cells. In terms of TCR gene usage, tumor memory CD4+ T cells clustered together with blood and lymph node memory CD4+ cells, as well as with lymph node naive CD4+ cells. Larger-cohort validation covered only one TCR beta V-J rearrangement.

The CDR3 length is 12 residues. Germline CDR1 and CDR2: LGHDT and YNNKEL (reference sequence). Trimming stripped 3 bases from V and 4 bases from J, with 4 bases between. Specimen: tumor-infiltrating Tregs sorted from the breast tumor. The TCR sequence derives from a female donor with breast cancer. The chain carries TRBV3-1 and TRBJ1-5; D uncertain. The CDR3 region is CASSQMNQPQHF. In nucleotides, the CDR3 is TGTGCCAGCAGCCAGATGAATCAGCCCCAGCATTTT.